This T cell receptor beta chain was observed in a study of T cell changes during pregnancy in multiple sclerosis. V was trimmed by 4 bases and J by 0 bases, leaving 7 bases between them. The germline CDR1 and CDR2 sequences are KGHSH and LQKENI. The CDR3 spans 14 residues. Here immunoSEQ multiplex PCR was the method, and the copy in TCRdb shows in-frame clones only, minus some. Of around 72,000 clones detected, more than 90% appear once; the ten largest clones hold approximately 2%. This clone came up once. V and J are TRBV18 and TRBJ1-5; D remains ambiguous. This receptor was taken from a female donor in good health, enrolled as a control in a pregnancy study. The input for sequencing was peripheral blood, taken in the second trimester of pregnancy. The DNA for the CDR3 is TGTGCCAGCTCACAGCTTAATAGCAATCAGCCCCAGCATTTT. Translation: CASSQLNSNQPQHF.